One and the same sample provided the 19 T cell receptor beta chains below, sequenced in a study of cytomegalovirus exposure and HLA in healthy donors. PCR primers comprised 60 Vbeta and 13 Jbeta primers. The repertoire was sequenced with immunoSEQ multiplex PCR; TCRdb's copy has only in-frame clones and lacks some. The data show about 190,000 clones, with 65% to 75% seen just once and approximately 4.6% held by the top ten. The sample comprised PBMCs. The receptors come from a man under 40 in good health and CMV-seropositive.

The V gene is TRBV9, the J gene TRBJ2-7, with D perhaps matching TRBD2 (6 bases). V was shortened by 6 bases and J by 2 bases, with 18 bases between the two germline ends. Germline V gives CDR1 SGDLS, CDR2 YYNGEE. This CDR3 comprises 15 residues. This CDR3 reads CASNGPRRGPYEQYF. The CDR3 DNA follows: TGTGCCAGCAACGGTCCCAGGAGGGGCCCCTACGAGCAGTACTTC.

This chain links TRBV10-3 with TRBJ2-7; TRBD2 is a possible D gene (6 bases). The CDR3 is made up of 15 amino acids. The V gene lost 0 bases and the J gene lost 4 bases, with 13 bases spanning the gap. CDR1 ENHRY and CDR2 SYGVKD come from the germline V gene. DNA of the CDR3: TGTGCCATCAGTGAGTCGAGTAGCGGAGATTACGAGCAGTACTTC. Translation gives CAISESSSGDYEQYF.

The rearrangement links TRBV7-9 to TRBJ1-1, with TRBD1 identical over 8 bases. The length of the CDR3 is 12 residues. Germline V gene lookup returns CDR1 SEHNR and CDR2 FQNEAQ (reference sequence). CDR3 bases: TGTTCAAACCAGGGACAGGACACTGAAGCTTTCTTT. Translated, it gives CSNQGQDTEAFF.

The rearrangement links TRBV6-5 to TRBJ2-5; 7 nucleotides agree with TRBD1. The CDR3 extends over 16 amino acids. V lost 2 bases to trimming and J lost 4 bases; unmatched junction nucleotides: 10. CDR1 and CDR2 (germline): MNHEY, SVGAGI. The CDR3, as DNA: TGTGCCAGCAGTTACCCGGGTAGGGGGCGAAGAGAGACCCAGTACTTC. Its protein is CASSYPGRGRRETQYF.

The table lists this clone with a few counts. This sequence joins TRBV4-2 and TRBJ2-3; 7 bases agree with TRBD2. The length of the CDR3 is 16 residues. The germline V gene encodes CDR1 LGHNA and CDR2 YNFKEQ. V trimming: 0 bases; J trimming: 0 bases; junction bases outside the gene matches: 3. This CDR3 reads CASSQDVGGSTDTQYF. In nucleotides, the CDR3 is TGTGCCAGCAGCCAAGATGTCGGGGGGAGCACAGATACGCAGTATTTT.

This clone was found once. This chain uses TRBV19 with TRBJ2-3, with 11 nucleotides matching TRBD1. This CDR3 comprises 17 residues. Per the germline V gene, CDR1 is LNHDA and CDR2 is SQIVND (reference sequence). V lost 3 bases to trimming and J lost 2 bases; unmatched junction nucleotides: 7. The DNA for the CDR3 is TGTGCCAGTAGTATGGGGACAGGGGGGGGATACACAGATACGCAGTATTTT. Translating it yields CASSMGTGGGYTDTQYF.

This clone appeared once. J is TRBJ1-2 and V is TRBV7-2; tentatively, D is TRBD1 (6 bases). The CDR3 totals 14 residues. Germline V gene lookup returns CDR1 SGHTA and CDR2 FQGNSA. Between the trimmed V and J ends, which lost 5 bases and 8 bases, there was a span of 18 bases. CDR3 nucleotide sequence: TGTGCCAGCAGCCCCCGGGACACAATATACGGCTACACCTTC. The encoded protein is CASSPRDTIYGYTF.

Here the CDR3 DNA reads TGTGCCACCAGCAGTCCAAAGGGGGCAACTGAAGCTTTCTTT. Protein: CATSSPKGATEAFF. The chain uses TRBV15 and TRBJ1-1; 7 bases are a match to TRBD1. Germline CDR1 reads LNHNV; CDR2 reads YYDKDF (reference sequence). J gave up 5 bases and V 3 bases, and 6 bases lay outside the gene matches. This CDR3 comprises 14 residues.

The chain carries TRBV28 and TRBJ1-4; D is unresolved. The germline V and J ends were trimmed by 3 bases and 4 bases, with 6 bases remaining between them. This CDR3 spans 13 amino acids. Per the germline V gene, CDR1 is MDHEN and CDR2 is SYDVKM. CDR3 nucleotides: TGTGCCAGCAGTTTGGAGGGTAATGAAAAACTGTTTTTT. This translates into CASSLEGNEKLFF. Based on the CDR3 plus reference TRBV28 and TRBJ1-4, the full variable domain is DVKVTQSSRYLVKRTGEKVFLECVQDMDHENMFWYRQDPGLGLRLIYFSYDVKMKEKGDIPEGYSVSREKKERFSLILESASTNQTSMYLCASSLEGNEKLFFGSGTQLSVL.

The table lists this clone with a count of one. This chain joins TRBV20-1 and TRBJ2-1; tentatively, D is TRBD1 (5 bases). CDR1 and CDR2 (germline): DFQATT, SNEGSKA (reference sequence). This CDR3 spans 11 amino acids. V gave up 8 bases and J gave up 10 bases, with 15 bases separating them. CDR3 in DNA: TGCAGTTACCCCAGGGCGAGGGAGCAGTTCTTC. It yields the protein CSYPRAREQFF.

V gene TRBV9 combines with J gene TRBJ2-2; TRBD2 matches at 7 bases. Looked up from germline, CDR1 is SGDLS and CDR2 is YYNGEE. Losses at the gene ends were 0 bases for V and 6 bases for J; bases not matched to a gene: 5. The CDR3 extends over 15 amino acids. Here the CDR3 DNA reads TGTGCCAGCAGCGTAGAACCGGGGGGATCCGGGGAGCTGTTTTTT. Translation: CASSVEPGGSGELFF.

This clone appeared a single time. This chain connects TRBV5-4 to TRBJ2-3, with 7 bases fitting TRBD1. Germline CDR1 reads SGHNT; CDR2 reads YYREEE (reference sequence). Trimming cost V 7 bases and J 0 bases; bases outside gene matches: 11. This CDR3 contains 16 residues. The CDR3 region has the DNA TGTGCCAGCGGTGGGGCAGGGGGTGCTAGCACAGATACGCAGTATTTT. This encodes CASGGAGGASTDTQYF. The full variable domain, with the rest looked up from reference TRBV5-4 and TRBJ2-3, is ETGVTQSPTHLIKTRGQQVTLRCSSQSGHNTVSWYQQALGQGPQFIFQYYREEENGRGNFPPRFSGLQFPNYSSELNVNALELDDSALYLCASGGAGGASTDTQYFGPGTRLTVL.

J is TRBJ1-1 and V is TRBV6-6, with 8 positions matching TRBD1. With 2 bases clipped from V and 1 base from J, the junction kept 3 bases outside the gene matches. Looked up from germline, CDR1 is MNHNY and CDR2 is SVGAGI (reference sequence). The CDR3 sequence is 15 residues long. The CDR3 sequence: CASSYRQGANTEAFF. The CDR3 DNA follows: TGTGCCAGCAGTTACCGGCAGGGGGCGAACACTGAAGCTTTCTTT.

V and J are TRBV5-4 and TRBJ2-5; 11 bases match TRBD1. V dropped 4 bases and J dropped 2; count of bases not matched to a gene: 7. CDR3 length equals 16 residues. The germline gives CDR1 SGHNT, CDR2 YYREEE (reference sequence). CDR3 DNA sequence: TGTGCCAGCAGCGCGGGCCGGGACAGGGGGCAAGAGACCCAGTACTTC. It codes for CASSAGRDRGQETQYF.

The chain couples TRBV7-2 to TRBJ2-7; 9 positions match TRBD2. In germline, CDR1 is SGHTA, CDR2 FQGNSA. The ends lost 7 bases at V and 3 bases at J; junction bases unmatched: 13. The length of the CDR3 is 16 residues. The CDR3 DNA follows: TGTGCCAGCACCTCAAGGGTGGGTAGCGGGGGCTACGAGCAGTACTTC. It yields the protein CASTSRVGSGGYEQYF.

This clone has a handful of counts. The CDR3 DNA sequence: TGTGCCAGCACCTCCCGAGGGACTAGCGGGAGATCGGGGTCAGATACGCAGTATTTT. Its protein product is CASTSRGTSGRSGSDTQYF. The J gene is TRBJ2-3, the V gene TRBV27; 14 positions agree with TRBD2. The CDR3 has 19 residues. Germline assignment: CDR1 MNHEY and CDR2 SMNVEV (reference sequence). The junction had 16 bases not matched to a gene; V was cut back by 7 bases and J by 4 bases.

The chain is built from TRBV28 and TRBJ2-1; a weak D match, TRBD2 (5 bases). Trimming left V 8 bases short and J 8 bases short, with 10 bases between. Germline CDR1 and CDR2: MDHEN and SYDVKM. The CDR3 is 11 residues long. The CDR3 sequence is CASSGADEQFF. For the CDR3, the DNA is TGTGCCAGCTCTGGAGCGGATGAGCAGTTCTTC.

CDR3 residues: CAWSVQSGNTIYF. Written as DNA, the CDR3 is TGTGCCTGGAGTGTACAAAGTGGAAACACCATATATTTT. The chain is built from TRBV30 and TRBJ1-3, with D unclear. V lost 0 bases to trimming and J lost 3 bases, with 6 bases between them. This CDR3 has 13 amino acids. The V gene's germline CDR1 is GTSNPN and CDR2 SVGIG (reference sequence).

The chain recombines TRBV9 with TRBJ2-3; D is perhaps TRBD1 (5 bases). The CDR3 length is 15 residues. V was cut by 0 bases and J by 3 bases, with 11 bases left in between. Per germline, CDR1 SGDLS and CDR2 YYNGEE. This CDR3 reads CASSVEGARTDTQYF. The CDR3 nucleotides are TGTGCCAGCAGCGTAGAAGGGGCGCGAACAGATACGCAGTATTTT.